These 21 T cell receptor beta chains share one sample of origin, sequenced in a study of T-cell reconstitution after alpha-beta-depleted transplantation in children. Using unique molecular identifiers, the investigators prepared the TCRbeta library. One entry per CDR3 protein, called by TCRdb with MiXCR from the PCR reads. The sample consists of approximately 980,000 distinct CDR3 sequences, about 31% of them appearing once. Sample: PBMCs, mostly from graft donor cells, taken 360 days after TCRalphabeta/CD19-depleted stem cell transplant. The receptors shown here come from a boy in the first two years of life who had a stem cell transplant for SCID, so the T cells may come from the graft donor.

This chain connects TRBV24-1 to TRBJ2-3; 10 bases are a match to TRBD1. The CDR3 has 16 residues. The junction had 4 bases not matched to a gene; V was cut back by 1 base and J by 4 bases. Per germline, CDR1 KGHDR and CDR2 SFDVKD. The CDR3 DNA follows: TGTGCCACCAGTGATTTTCTAGGACAGGGGGCAGATACGCAGTATTTT. Amino acids: CATSDFLGQGADTQYF.

This clonotype was seen only a few times. The gene calls are TRBV7-3 and TRBJ2-1; D gene uncertain. Deletions cut 2 bases from V and 10 bases from J, with 12 bases between. Germline V CDR1 and CDR2: SGHTA, FQGTGA. This CDR3 has 13 residues. The CDR3 DNA reads as TGTGCCAGCAGCTTAGAACGTGAAGGGGAGCAGTTCTTC. It encodes CASSLEREGEQFF.

This chain links TRBV19 with TRBJ2-1; 13 bases are shared with TRBD2. The V gene end was trimmed by 3 bases and the J gene end by 4 bases; junction bases not matched to a gene: 3. The CDR3 totals 16 residues. Per the germline V gene, CDR1 is LNHDA and CDR2 is SQIVND (reference sequence). The CDR3 DNA is TGTGCCAGTAGTATCCCGACTAGCGGGGGGTACAATGAGCAGTTCTTC. It encodes CASSIPTSGGYNEQFF.

The table lists this clonotype with a few counts. The chain uses TRBV4-1 and TRBJ1-1; D ambiguous. Germline V gene lookup returns CDR1 MGHRA and CDR2 YSYEKL. Trimming removed 0 bases at V and 5 bases at J, with 7 bases between. This CDR3 spans 13 amino acids. This CDR3 reads CASSQEWETEAFF. The CDR3 nucleotides are TGCGCCAGCAGCCAAGAGTGGGAAACTGAAGCTTTCTTT.

The rearrangement joins TRBV5-6 to TRBJ2-1; 7 bases map to TRBD2. V lost 2 bases to trimming and J lost 0 bases; unmatched junction nucleotides: 8. Germline CDR1 reads SGHDT; CDR2 reads YYEEEE. The CDR3 is 17 amino acids. The CDR3 spells CASSFYSGPSSYNEQFF. CDR3 nucleotide sequence: TGTGCCAGCAGCTTCTATAGCGGGCCAAGCTCCTACAATGAGCAGTTCTTC.

The rearrangement joins TRBV7-2 to TRBJ2-7, with 8 bases lining up with TRBD2. Germline V gives CDR1 SGHTA, CDR2 FQGNSA. V shed 1 base, J shed 5 bases, and the junction held 7 bases outside the gene matches. The CDR3 has 15 amino acids. This CDR3 reads CASSLGGGGINEQYF. CDR3 bases: TGTGCCAGCAGCTTAGGGGGCGGGGGGATCAACGAGCAGTACTTC.

The rearrangement joins TRBV15 to TRBJ2-1, with 9 bases matching TRBD1. The CDR3 is 17 amino acids. Germline values: CDR1 LNHNV, CDR2 YYDKDF (reference sequence). V lost 2 bases and J lost 3; bases outside the gene matches: 8. The CDR3 sequence: CATSRSGTGRFYNEQFF. As DNA, the CDR3 is TGTGCCACCAGCAGATCCGGGACAGGGCGCTTCTACAATGAGCAGTTCTTC. Supplemented by reference TRBV15 and TRBJ2-1, the full variable domain reads DAMVIQNPRYQVTQFGKPVTLSCSQTLNHNVMYWYQQKSSQAPKLLFHYYDKDFNNEADTPDNFQSRRPNTSFCFLDIRSPGLGDTAMYLCATSRSGTGRFYNEQFFGPGTRLTVL.

This chain links TRBV6-5 with TRBJ1-6; 7 nucleotides align to TRBD1. Germline V gene lookup returns CDR1 MNHEY and CDR2 SVGAGI. The CDR3 has 18 residues. With V trimmed by 0 bases and J by 0 bases, 5 bases remained unmatched. In DNA, the CDR3 is TGTGCCAGCAGTTACTCAGGGGGCCTCAGCTCCTATAATTCACCCCTCCACTTT. Its translation: CASSYSGGLSSYNSPLHF.

This clonotype has a handful of counts. CDR3: CASSLSAGKVNEKLFF. CDR3 nucleotide sequence: TGCGCCAGCAGCTTGTCCGCAGGGAAGGTTAATGAAAAACTGTTTTTT. The chain combines TRBV5-1 with TRBJ1-4; TRBD1 might be the D (5 bases). CDR1 and CDR2 from the germline V gene are SGHRS and YFSETQ. This CDR3 comprises 16 residues. The V gene lost 1 base and the J gene lost 4 bases, with 14 bases spanning the gap.

The J gene is TRBJ1-2, the V gene TRBV10-3; weak D call: TRBD1 (5 bases). V shed 3 bases and J shed 6 bases, with 20 bases lying between them. CDR3 length: 16 residues. CDR1 ENHRY and CDR2 SYGVKD come from the germline V gene. The CDR3 reads CAISDSLGPERDGYTF. Here the CDR3 DNA reads TGTGCCATCAGTGATTCCCTGGGACCAGAAAGGGATGGCTACACCTTC.

The chain couples TRBV30 to TRBJ2-7, with D possibly TRBD1 on 6 matching bases. Germline CDR1 and CDR2: GTSNPN and SVGIG (reference sequence). Trimming cost V 0 bases and J 7 bases, with 16 bases left between them. This CDR3 has 14 amino acids. The CDR3, as DNA: TGTGCCTGGAGTGTACATTCGACAGGAGGAGAGCAGTACTTC. Translating it yields CAWSVHSTGGEQYF.

This clonotype appeared many times. The gene calls are TRBV5-4 and TRBJ2-2; 9 nucleotides align to TRBD2. Trimming removed 0 bases from V and 7 bases from J; junction bases left unmatched: 31. This CDR3 contains 24 residues. The germline V gene encodes CDR1 SGHNT and CDR2 YYREEE (reference sequence). As DNA, the CDR3 is TGTGCCAGCAGCTTGGTTCTAGCGGGGATCATCCACACTAATACTGCGGGGAGTAACGGGGAGCTGTTTTTT. As protein: CASSLVLAGIIHTNTAGSNGELFF.

The V gene is TRBV12-3 or TRBV12-4, the J gene TRBJ2-5; TRBD2 matches at 9 bases. The CDR3 length is 17 residues. V was clipped by 2 bases and J by 1 base; unmatched bases: 8. The CDR3, as DNA: TGTGCCAGCAGTTTACTAGCGGGGCGCGCATCCCAAGAGACCCAGTACTTC. Protein sequence: CASSLLAGRASQETQYF.

The chain is built from TRBV5-5 and TRBJ2-3, with 9 bases fitting TRBD1. The CDR3 covers 16 residues. After removal of 0 bases from V and 10 bases from J, the junction contained 12 bases not matched to a gene. Germline-derived CDR1 and CDR2 are SGHKS and YYEKEE (reference sequence). In nucleotides, the CDR3 is TGTGCCAGCAGCTTGGCGGGGACAGGGCAGTCCCATGCGCAGTATTTT. It is translated as CASSLAGTGQSHAQYF.

This clonotype has just a few counts. The chain combines TRBV19 with TRBJ2-3, with 7 bases that match TRBD1. The germline gives CDR1 LNHDA, CDR2 SQIVND (reference sequence). The CDR3 contains 16 residues. With V trimmed by 5 bases and J by 2 bases, 10 bases remained unmatched. The CDR3 region is CASSAGTVDLTDTQYF. For the CDR3, the DNA is TGTGCCAGTAGTGCTGGGACAGTAGACCTCACAGATACGCAGTATTTT.

This sequence joins TRBV20-1 and TRBJ2-3; 9 bases match TRBD1. Trimming removed 6 bases from V and 2 bases from J; junction bases left unmatched: 9. Per the germline V gene, CDR1 is DFQATT and CDR2 is SNEGSKA (reference sequence). The CDR3 totals 15 residues. CDR3 loop: CSAPDRGVTTDTQYF. Here the CDR3 DNA reads TGCAGTGCCCCGGACAGGGGAGTGACCACAGATACGCAGTATTTT.

J is TRBJ2-7 and V is TRBV5-1; D is unclear. From germline, CDR1 is SGHRS and CDR2 YFSETQ. Trimming shortened V by 5 bases and J by 5 bases, and 14 bases separated the two germline ends. This CDR3 contains 13 residues. The CDR3 DNA sequence: TGCGCCAGCAGGGGCCCCAAAACCGACGAGCAGTACTTC. This encodes CASRGPKTDEQYF. Looking up the rest from reference TRBV5-1 and TRBJ2-7 gives the full variable domain: KAGVTQTPRYLIKTRGQQVTLSCSPISGHRSVSWYQQTPGQGLQFLFEYFSETQRNKGNFPGRFSGRQFSNSRSEMNVSTLELGDSALYLCASRGPKTDEQYFGPGTRLTVT.

This chain's CDR3 is CASSLVFSYEQYF. The DNA of the CDR3 is TGTGCCAGCAGTTTGGTATTTTCCTACGAGCAGTACTTC. V and J are TRBV28 and TRBJ2-7; D uncertain. V was clipped by 3 bases and J by 1 base, with 7 bases between them. This CDR3 has 13 residues. From germline, CDR1 is MDHEN and CDR2 SYDVKM. Full variable domain (missing parts from reference TRBV28 and TRBJ2-7): DVKVTQSSRYLVKRTGEKVFLECVQDMDHENMFWYRQDPGLGLRLIYFSYDVKMKEKGDIPEGYSVSREKKERFSLILESASTNQTSMYLCASSLVFSYEQYFGPGTRLTVT.

There are a few counts of this clonotype. This chain uses TRBV7-8 with TRBJ2-1, with TRBD1 as a possible D gene (5 bases). Germline V gene lookup returns CDR1 SGHVS and CDR2 FQNEAQ. CDR3 length: 16 residues. V was shortened by 0 bases and J by 12 bases, with 21 bases between the two germline ends. The CDR3 sequence: CASSLAPGARNRGQFF. The CDR3, as DNA: TGTGCCAGCAGCTTAGCCCCTGGGGCCCGGAATCGAGGGCAGTTCTTC. Looking up the rest from reference TRBV7-8 and TRBJ2-1 gives the full variable domain: GAGVSQSPRYKVAKRGQDVALRCDPISGHVSLFWYQQALGQGPEFLTYFQNEAQLDKSGLPSDRFFAERPEGSVSTLKIQRTQQEDSAVYLCASSLAPGARNRGQFFGPGTRLTVL.

This clonotype turned up a few times. V and J are TRBV7-2 and TRBJ2-5; TRBD2 agrees at 13 bases. The CDR3 has 16 amino acids. Per germline, CDR1 SGHTA and CDR2 FQGNSA. Unmatched junction bases numbered 8, after V lost 5 bases and J lost 5 bases. The CDR3 loop is CASSIRTSGGWETQYF. CDR3 sequence (DNA): TGTGCCAGCAGCATCCGGACTAGCGGGGGTTGGGAGACCCAGTACTTC.

This clonotype has just a few counts. This chain joins TRBV6-2 or TRBV6-3 and TRBJ2-1, with 9 nucleotides matching TRBD2. The germline V gene has CDR1 MNHEY and CDR2 SVGEGT. Trimming removed 7 bases from V and 2 bases from J; junction bases left unmatched: 9. The CDR3 loop spans 16 amino acids. The CDR3 DNA is TGTGCCAGCACCCCCTGGGCGGGGGGGCCCTACAATGAGCAGTTCTTC. This encodes CASTPWAGGPYNEQFF.